The T cell receptor (beta chain) under discussion was sequenced for a study of yellow fever vaccine responses in identical twins. Broader study findings: Twin vaccine T cell responses reportedly seemed partly convergent, partly personalized.

About this clonotype itself: Its antigen is not identified.

This CDR3 region has 13 residues. V lost 6 bases, J lost 5 bases, and 13 bases lay in between. The germline CDR1 and CDR2 sequences are SGHAT and FQDESV (reference sequence). TCRdb reprocessed the RT-PCR reads with MiXCR, giving one entry per CDR3 protein. Among 13,000 to 15,000 distinct CDR3 sequences listed, approximately 84% were seen once. Sample: T cells from blood (PBMCs), unsorted or a sorted subset (not recorded which), taken before or after yellow fever vaccination (not recorded which). This clonotype originated in a woman between 18 and 29 years old who received the yellow fever vaccine. The genes are TRBV11-1 and TRBJ1-1; tentative D call: TRBD1 (5 bases). CDR3 loop: CASRRGAKTEAFF. The DNA for the CDR3 is TGTGCCAGCAGACGGGGCGCGAAGACTGAAGCTTTCTTT.